What follows are 9 T cell receptor beta chains derived from one specimen sequenced in a study of glioma-infiltrating T cells. TCR alpha and beta CDR3 regions were amplified from RNA using iRepertoire nested multiplex PCR. Each CDR3 protein gets one entry after TCRdb re-called the multiplex PCR reads with MiXCR. The table records 300,000 to 450,000 distinct CDR3 sequences, approximately 42% of them present only once. Material: glioma tissue, nonneoplastic brain tissue, or PBMCs (not recorded which). The receptors originated from a human donor with low-grade glioma or glioblastoma, undergoing nonglioma brain surgery, or in good health (not recorded which).

This clonotype was seen a handful of times. The rearrangement links TRBV18 to TRBJ2-1; D is unclear. The length of the CDR3 is 14 residues. The V gene's germline CDR1 is KGHSH and CDR2 LQKENI. Trimming stripped 0 bases from V and 4 bases from J, with 7 bases between. CDR3 loop: CASSPPILYNEQFF. CDR3 bases: TGTGCCAGCTCACCACCGATATTATACAATGAGCAGTTCTTC.

The rearrangement links TRBV3-1 to TRBJ2-5; possibly TRBD1 for D (5 bases). Trimming cost V 0 bases and J 1 base, with 6 bases left between them. CDR1 and CDR2 (germline): LGHDT, YNNKEL (reference sequence). The CDR3 length is 14 residues. The CDR3 bases are TGTGCCAGCAGCCAAGACAGGGTCCAAGAGACCCAGTACTTC. Its translation: CASSQDRVQETQYF.

J is TRBJ2-1 and V is TRBV10-3, with D maybe TRBD2 (9 bases). Trimming pared 7 bases from V and 6 bases from J, leaving 25 bases between. The CDR3 runs to 17 residues. CDR1 ENHRY and CDR2 SYGVKD come from the germline V gene. The CDR3, as DNA: TGTGCCATCACGCGAGACAGGGGCCTAGCGGGACGCAATGAGCAGTTCTTC. It specifies CAITRDRGLAGRNEQFF.

In its sample, this clonotype was seen a few times. The chain combines TRBV28 with TRBJ2-5, with 7 nucleotides matching TRBD2. Germline CDR1 reads MDHEN; CDR2 reads SYDVKM. Losses at the gene ends were 5 bases for V and 5 bases for J; bases not matched to a gene: 8. The CDR3 length is 14 residues. The CDR3 sequence is CASSPLGGSETQYF. The CDR3 DNA follows: TGTGCCAGCAGTCCCCTCGGGGGGTCGGAGACCCAGTACTTC.

V usage is TRBV20-1 and J usage is TRBJ2-1; TRBD2 might be the D (6 bases). Trimming took 1 base from V and 4 from J, leaving 11 bases between them. The CDR3 is made up of 14 amino acids. CDR1 is DFQATT and CDR2 is SNEGSKA in the germline V gene (reference sequence). The CDR3 DNA sequence: TGCAGTGCTAGAGCCTTCGGAGGGTACAATGAGCAGTTCTTC. Its protein is CSARAFGGYNEQFF.

V is TRBV4-3 and J is TRBJ1-1; 7 bases map to TRBD1. CDR1 is LGHNA and CDR2 is YSLEER in the germline V gene. With 5 bases clipped from V and 4 bases from J, the junction kept 16 bases outside the gene matches. The CDR3 totals 17 residues. CDR3 residues: CASSTWDRRDLFTEAFF. The CDR3 region has the DNA TGCGCCAGCAGCACCTGGGACAGAAGGGATTTGTTCACTGAAGCTTTCTTT.

CDR3 in amino acids: CSARDQTYEQYF. CDR3 in DNA: TGCAGTGCTAGAGACCAAACCTACGAGCAGTACTTC. The chain combines TRBV20-1 with TRBJ2-7; unclear D gene. The CDR3 runs 12 residues. The germline V gene encodes CDR1 DFQATT and CDR2 SNEGSKA (reference sequence). Trimming took off 0 bases at V and 2 bases at J, with 5 bases between the two ends.

The chain has TRBV2 and TRBJ2-2; unclear D gene. The CDR3 sequence is 15 residues long. Germline assignment: CDR1 SNHLY and CDR2 FYNNEI. Trimming took 5 bases from V and 11 from J, leaving 21 bases between them. CDR3 loop: CASSQVGFLTEELFF. The CDR3 DNA reads TGTGCCAGCAGTCAGGTCGGATTTCTGACCGAAGAGCTGTTTTTT.

This clonotype turned up a few times. V is TRBV20-1 and J is TRBJ1-1; D not certain. This CDR3 comprises 13 residues. Germline V gene lookup returns CDR1 DFQATT and CDR2 SNEGSKA (reference sequence). V shed 5 bases and J shed 0 bases, with 10 bases lying between them. The CDR3, as DNA: TGCAGTGCTCCCGGGGAACTGAACACTGAAGCTTTCTTT. Translation: CSAPGELNTEAFF.